This T cell receptor beta chain is from a study of blood T cell repertoires in COVID-19. Study summary: The origin of the acute and convalescent COVID-19 samples was the United States, Italy and Spain. PBMCs, B-cell-depleted T cells, or T cells were the source of the cDNA or gDNA that made up the material.

Per the authors' pipeline: For nucleated cells, counts were estimated from reference gene primer amplification. Using immunoSEQ multiplex PCR, the repertoire was profiled, and TCRdb retains in-frame clones only, with some absent. That table furnishes V, J and clone size, whereas the DNA furnished D and trimming. This table holds over 70,000 clones, over 75% found once. The clonotype was recovered from a man of 80 years or more with acute or convalescent COVID-19. The sequenced material came from peripheral blood.

The DNA of the CDR3 is TGCGCCAGCAGCCAAGGCGTAACAGATACGCAGTATTTT. Protein sequence: CASSQGVTDTQYF. V gene TRBV4-3 combines with J gene TRBJ2-3, with D uncertain. This CDR3 has 13 residues. V was clipped by 1 base and J by 3 bases, with 5 bases between them. The germline V gene has CDR1 LGHNA and CDR2 YSLEER.